Here is one TCR beta chain with its context. Sequencing used immunoSEQ multiplex PCR; TCRdb keeps in-frame clones, though not all of them. The sample lists about 2.1 million clones, around 95% occurring once. Positive CCR7 selection of CD45RO-negative cells yielded the naive CD8 cells, and terminally differentiated effector memory CD45RA+ cells were excluded. The CDR3 covers 12 residues. Looked up from germline, CDR1 is SGHNT and CDR2 is YYREEE (reference sequence). V lost 4 bases and J 1 base, leaving 6 bases between the germline ends. The source of the sample is a study of shared clonotypes between healthy human individuals.

The sequence came from a man in his late teens or twenties in good health. Some clones in this sample may be carry-over from other donors' samples. The rearrangement links TRBV5-4 to TRBJ2-7; D remains unclear. The sample was naive CD8+ T cells from PBMCs. The CDR3 loop reads CASSEGSYEQYF. The CDR3 DNA reads TGTGCCAGCAGCGAAGGATCCTACGAGCAGTACTTC.